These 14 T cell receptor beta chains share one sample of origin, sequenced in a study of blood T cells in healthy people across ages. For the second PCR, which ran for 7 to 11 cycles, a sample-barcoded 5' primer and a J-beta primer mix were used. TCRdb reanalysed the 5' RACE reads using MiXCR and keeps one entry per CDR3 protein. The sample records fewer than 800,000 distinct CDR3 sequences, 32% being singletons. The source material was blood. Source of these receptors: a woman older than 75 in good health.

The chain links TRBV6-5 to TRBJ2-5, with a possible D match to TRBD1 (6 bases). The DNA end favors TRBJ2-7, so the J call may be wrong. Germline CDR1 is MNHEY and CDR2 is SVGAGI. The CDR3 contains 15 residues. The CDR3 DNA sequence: TGTGCCAGCAGCCCCCAGGGGACGGAAAGCTACGAGCAGTACTTC. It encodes CASSPQGTESYEQYF.

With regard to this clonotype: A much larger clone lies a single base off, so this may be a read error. This chain's CDR3 is CSARVNRGLTNEKLFF. CDR3 nucleotide sequence: TGCAGTGCTAGAGTAAATAGGGGGCTGACTAATGAAAAACTGTTTTTT. The V call is TRBV20-1, the J call TRBJ1-4; TRBD1 matches 7 bases. V was clipped by 1 base and J by 2 bases; unmatched bases: 7. Germline CDR1 is DFQATT and CDR2 is SNEGSKA (reference sequence). This CDR3 has 16 residues.

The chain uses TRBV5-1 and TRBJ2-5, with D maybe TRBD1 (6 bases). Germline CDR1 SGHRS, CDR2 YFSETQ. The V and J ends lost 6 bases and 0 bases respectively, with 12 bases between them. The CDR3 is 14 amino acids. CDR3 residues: CASTATGYQETQYF. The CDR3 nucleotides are TGCGCCAGCACAGCGACAGGCTACCAAGAGACCCAGTACTTC.

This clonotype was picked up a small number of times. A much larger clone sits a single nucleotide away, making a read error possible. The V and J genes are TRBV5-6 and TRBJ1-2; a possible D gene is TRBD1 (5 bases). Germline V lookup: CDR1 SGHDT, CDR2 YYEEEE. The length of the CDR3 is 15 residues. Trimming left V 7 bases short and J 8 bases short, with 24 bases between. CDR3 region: CASGCLRGEWEGYTF. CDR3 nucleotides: TGTGCCAGCGGTTGTTTGAGGGGCGAGTGGGAGGGCTACACCTTC.

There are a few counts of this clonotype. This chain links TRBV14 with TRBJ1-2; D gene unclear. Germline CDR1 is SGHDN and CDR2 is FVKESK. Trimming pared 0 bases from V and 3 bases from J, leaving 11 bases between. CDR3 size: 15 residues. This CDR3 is CASSQDLGPDYGYTF. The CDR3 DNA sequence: TGTGCCAGCAGCCAAGATCTAGGGCCGGACTATGGCTACACCTTC. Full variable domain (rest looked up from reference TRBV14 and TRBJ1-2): EAGVTQFPSHSVIEKGQTVTLRCDPISGHDNLYWYRRVMGKEIKFLLHFVKESKQDESGMPNNRFLAERTGGTYSTLKVQPAELEDSGVYFCASSQDLGPDYGYTFGSGTRLTVV.

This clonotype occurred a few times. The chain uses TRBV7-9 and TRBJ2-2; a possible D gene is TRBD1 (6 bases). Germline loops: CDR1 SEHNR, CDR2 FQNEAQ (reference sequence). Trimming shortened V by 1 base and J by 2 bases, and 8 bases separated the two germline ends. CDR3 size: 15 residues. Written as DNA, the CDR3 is TGTGCCAGCAGCTTAGGACAGGTTAACACCGGGGAGCTGTTTTTT. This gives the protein CASSLGQVNTGELFF.

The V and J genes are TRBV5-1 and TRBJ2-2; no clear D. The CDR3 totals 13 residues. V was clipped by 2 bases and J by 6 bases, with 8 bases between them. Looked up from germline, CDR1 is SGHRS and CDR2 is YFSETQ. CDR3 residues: CASSLRVSGELFF. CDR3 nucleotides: TGCGCCAGCAGCTTACGGGTGTCCGGGGAGCTGTTTTTT.

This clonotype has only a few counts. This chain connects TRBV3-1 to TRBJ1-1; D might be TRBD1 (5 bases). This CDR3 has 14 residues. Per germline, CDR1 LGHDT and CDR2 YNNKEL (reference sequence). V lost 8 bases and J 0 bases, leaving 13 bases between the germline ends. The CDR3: CASCRGGMNTEAFF. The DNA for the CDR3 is TGTGCCAGCTGCCGCGGGGGTATGAACACTGAAGCTTTCTTT.

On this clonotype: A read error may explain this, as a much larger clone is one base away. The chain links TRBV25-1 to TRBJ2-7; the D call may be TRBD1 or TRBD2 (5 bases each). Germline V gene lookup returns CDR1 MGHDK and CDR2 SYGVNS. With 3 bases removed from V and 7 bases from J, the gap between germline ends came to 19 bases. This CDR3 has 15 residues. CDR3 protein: CASSDFRGPSDEQYF. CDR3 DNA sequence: TGTGCCAGCAGTGATTTTCGGGGACCGTCGGATGAGCAGTACTTC.

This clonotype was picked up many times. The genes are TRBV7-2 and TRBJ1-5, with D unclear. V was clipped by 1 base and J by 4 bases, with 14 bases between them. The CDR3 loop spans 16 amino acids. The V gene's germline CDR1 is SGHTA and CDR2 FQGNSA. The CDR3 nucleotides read TGTGCCAGCAGCTTAGGGACCGGGTACCCTAATCAGCCCCAGCATTTT. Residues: CASSLGTGYPNQPQHF.

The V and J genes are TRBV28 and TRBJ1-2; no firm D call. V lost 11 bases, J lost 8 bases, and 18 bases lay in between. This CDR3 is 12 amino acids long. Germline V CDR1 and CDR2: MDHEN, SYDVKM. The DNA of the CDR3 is TGTGCCGGCACCCGGACGGGATTGGGCTACACCTTC. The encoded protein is CAGTRTGLGYTF.

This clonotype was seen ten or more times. The CDR3 bases are TGTGCCATCAGTGAGTCGGGACAAAGGACGGATGGCTACACCTTC. It encodes CAISESGQRTDGYTF. The chain carries TRBV10-3 and TRBJ1-2; tentatively, D is TRBD1 (6 bases). CDR3 length: 15 amino acids. Trimming pared 0 bases from V and 6 bases from J, leaving 14 bases between. CDR1 ENHRY and CDR2 SYGVKD come from the germline V gene.

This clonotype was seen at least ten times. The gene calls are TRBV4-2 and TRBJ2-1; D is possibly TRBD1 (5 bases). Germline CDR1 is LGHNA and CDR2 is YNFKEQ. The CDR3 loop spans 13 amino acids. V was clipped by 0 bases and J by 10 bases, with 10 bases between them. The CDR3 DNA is TGTGCCAGCAGCCAAGATAAGGGGCACGAGCAGTTCTTC. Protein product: CASSQDKGHEQFF.

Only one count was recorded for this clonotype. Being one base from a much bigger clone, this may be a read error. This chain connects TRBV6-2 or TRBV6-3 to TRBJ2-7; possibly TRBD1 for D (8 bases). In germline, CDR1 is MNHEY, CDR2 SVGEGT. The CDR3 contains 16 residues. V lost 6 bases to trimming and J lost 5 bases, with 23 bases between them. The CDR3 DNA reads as TGTGCCAGCAGATCCCTCTTTACAGGGGGGGACGACGAGCAGTACTTC. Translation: CASRSLFTGGDDEQYF.